This T cell receptor beta chain was observed in a study of shared clonotypes between healthy human individuals. The CDR3 is 12 residues long. Germline V gene sequence: CDR1 GTSNPN, CDR2 SVGIG (reference sequence). The germline V and J ends were trimmed by 0 bases and 10 bases, with 12 bases remaining between them. Profiled with immunoSEQ multiplex PCR; TCRdb holds only in-frame clones, not every one. This table has over 1.4 million clones, roughly 96% appearing once. Sequenced material: naive CD4+ T cells sorted from blood. The subset denotes: CD45RA+ positively selected. This receptor was identified in a young man in good health. This chain connects TRBV30 to TRBJ1-1; D not resolved. This CDR3 reads CAWSVKGPGAFF. DNA of the CDR3: TGTGCCTGGAGTGTAAAGGGCCCAGGAGCTTTCTTT.